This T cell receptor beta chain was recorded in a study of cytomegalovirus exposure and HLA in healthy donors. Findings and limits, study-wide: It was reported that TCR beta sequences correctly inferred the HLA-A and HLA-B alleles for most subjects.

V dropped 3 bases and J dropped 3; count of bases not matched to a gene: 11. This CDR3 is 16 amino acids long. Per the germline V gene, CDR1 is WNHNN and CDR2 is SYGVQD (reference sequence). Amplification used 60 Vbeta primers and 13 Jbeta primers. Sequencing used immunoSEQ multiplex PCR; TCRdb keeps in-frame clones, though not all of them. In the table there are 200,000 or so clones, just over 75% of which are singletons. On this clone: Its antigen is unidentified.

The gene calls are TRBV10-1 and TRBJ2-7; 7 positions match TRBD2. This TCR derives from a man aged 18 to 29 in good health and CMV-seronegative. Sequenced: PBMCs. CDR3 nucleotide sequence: TGCGCCAGCAGTGATACGGCTAGCGGACTCTTCTACGAGCAGTACTTC. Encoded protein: CASSDTASGLFYEQYF.